The 13 T cell receptor beta chains below all came from one sample that was sequenced in a study of blood T cell repertoires in COVID-19. Data came from immunoSEQ multiplex PCR; TCRdb stores just in-frame clones and leaves some out. This sample has roughly 260,000 clones, with approximately 85% found just once. The sequenced sample was peripheral blood. Receptors were obtained from a woman in her 70s with acute or convalescent COVID-19.

The rearrangement joins TRBV13 to TRBJ1-2, with 10 positions matching TRBD1. Germline V gene data show CDR1 as PRHDT and CDR2 as FYEKMQ (reference sequence). Trimming at V came to 5 bases and at J to 3 bases, leaving 9 bases not matched to a gene. This CDR3 region has 16 residues. The CDR3 loop reads CASSVAGTGVDYGYTF. The CDR3 DNA reads TGTGCCAGCAGCGTGGCCGGGACAGGGGTCGACTATGGCTACACCTTC.

V and J are TRBV18 and TRBJ1-2; no clear D gene. Germline loops: CDR1 KGHSH, CDR2 LQKENI. The CDR3 spans 14 residues. With 0 bases removed from V and 3 bases from J, the gap between germline ends came to 8 bases. The DNA for the CDR3 is TGTGCCAGCTCACCACCAACAGCATACTATGGCTACACCTTC. It yields the protein CASSPPTAYYGYTF.

As concerns this clone: The same CDR3 also results from other DNA sequences found in this sample. The chain recombines TRBV5-6 with TRBJ1-3, with D maybe TRBD1 (6 bases). V dropped 3 bases and J dropped 0 bases, with 10 bases sitting between them. This CDR3 region has 15 residues. Germline-derived CDR1 and CDR2 are SGHDT and YYEEEE. In DNA form, the CDR3 reads TGTGCCAGCAGCTCGGACAGTTCCTCTGGAAACACCATATATTTT. Residues: CASSSDSSSGNTIYF. The full variable domain, rest sourced from reference TRBV5-6 and TRBJ1-3, is DAGVTQSPTHLIKTRGQQVTLRCSPKSGHDTVSWYQQALGQGPQFIFQYYEEEERQRGNFPDRFSGHQFPNYSSELNVNALLLGDSALYLCASSSDSSSGNTIYFGEGSWLTVV.

The rearrangement links TRBV7-2 to TRBJ2-1; TRBD1 matches 9 bases. V trimming: 5 bases; J trimming: 7 bases; junction bases outside the gene matches: 6. Looked up from germline, CDR1 is SGHTA and CDR2 is FQGNSA. This CDR3 spans 14 amino acids. In DNA, the CDR3 is TGTGCCAGCAGCCCGGGACAGGGCAGGAATGAGCAGTTCTTC. It yields the protein CASSPGQGRNEQFF.

The chain has TRBV29-1 and TRBJ1-1; the D gene is possibly TRBD1 (5 bases). In germline, CDR1 is SQVTM, CDR2 ANQGSEA. The CDR3 sequence is 15 residues long. The ends were cut back, 2 bases at V and 0 bases at J, with 13 bases in the middle. The CDR3 DNA is TGCAGCGTTGAAAGACAGCTACTAATGAACACTGAAGCTTTCTTT. It codes for CSVERQLLMNTEAFF.

The chain has TRBV19 and TRBJ1-6; 7 bases fit TRBD1. Germline loops: CDR1 LNHDA, CDR2 SQIVND (reference sequence). The trim removed 5 bases at V and 7 bases at J, leaving 8 bases unmatched. The CDR3 length is 15 residues. The CDR3 DNA reads TGTGCCAGTAGTGTCCGGGACAGTCTAAATTCACCCCTCCACTTT. It encodes CASSVRDSLNSPLHF.

For this clone: The sample carries other DNA sequences with the same CDR3. J is TRBJ1-2 and V is TRBV3-1 (or the pseudogene TRBV3-2); no clear D gene. Trimming took 1 base from V and 2 from J, leaving 8 bases between them. Germline CDR1 is LGHDT and CDR2 is YNNKEL (reference sequence). CDR3 length: 14 residues. The CDR3 sequence is CASSQGGGNYGYTF. In nucleotides, the CDR3 is TGTGCCAGCAGCCAAGGTGGCGGCAACTATGGCTACACCTTC.

The V gene is TRBV18, the J gene TRBJ1-1, with a tentative D call TRBD1 (5 bases). The CDR3 is 15 amino acids. Trimming removed 3 bases at V and 5 bases at J, with 16 bases between. Germline loops: CDR1 KGHSH, CDR2 LQKENI. DNA for the CDR3: TGTGCCAGCTCACCGGGGCTGGGTGGGGTTACTGAAGCTTTCTTT. Amino acid sequence: CASSPGLGGVTEAFF. The whole variable domain, filled in from reference TRBV18 and TRBJ1-1, reads NAGVMQNPRHLVRRRGQEARLRCSPMKGHSHVYWYRQLPEEGLKFMVYLQKENIIDESGMPKERFSAEFPKEGPSILRIQQVVRGDSAAYFCASSPGLGGVTEAFFGQGTRLTVV.

The chain is built from TRBV5-1 and TRBJ1-2, with 11 bases identical to TRBD1. The CDR3 loop spans 15 amino acids. J was trimmed by 5 bases and V by 4 bases; bases with no gene match: 7. Germline V gene sequence: CDR1 SGHRS, CDR2 YFSETQ. Here the CDR3 DNA reads TGCGCCAGCAGCCCACCGGGACAGGGGGGATATGGCTACACCTTC. It codes for CASSPPGQGGYGYTF.

This chain connects TRBV7-8 to TRBJ1-3, with 8 bases that match TRBD1. The CDR3 is 16 residues long. Germline V gene lookup returns CDR1 SGHVS and CDR2 FQNEAQ. The V gene end was trimmed by 1 base and the J gene end by 2 bases; junction bases not matched to a gene: 4. CDR3 sequence (DNA): TGTGCCAGCAGCTTAGTCGGGACAGGACCTGGAAACACCATATATTTT. It is translated as CASSLVGTGPGNTIYF. Full variable domain (missing parts from reference TRBV7-8 and TRBJ1-3): GAGVSQSPRYKVAKRGQDVALRCDPISGHVSLFWYQQALGQGPEFLTYFQNEAQLDKSGLPSDRFFAERPEGSVSTLKIQRTQQEDSAVYLCASSLVGTGPGNTIYFGEGSWLTVV.

This clone was seen more than once but under ten times. The chain recombines TRBV6-1 with TRBJ2-2; no definite D call. V lost 2 bases and J 0 bases, leaving 4 bases between the germline ends. The CDR3 covers 14 residues. Germline values: CDR1 MNHNS, CDR2 SASEGT. CDR3 sequence reads: CASSEPANTGELFF. DNA for the CDR3: TGTGCCAGCAGTGAACCCGCGAACACCGGGGAGCTGTTTTTT.

The V gene is TRBV7-2, the J gene TRBJ1-1, with 7 positions matching TRBD1. The V gene end was trimmed by 1 base and the J gene end by 2 bases; junction bases not matched to a gene: 4. The CDR3 loop spans 15 amino acids. The germline gives CDR1 SGHTA, CDR2 FQGNSA. The CDR3 sequence: CASSLGTGLNTEAFF. CDR3 DNA: TGTGCCAGCAGCTTAGGGACAGGCCTAAACACTGAAGCTTTCTTT.

The chain recombines TRBV2 with TRBJ2-2; possibly TRBD1 for D (6 bases). The CDR3 loop spans 16 amino acids. Trimming removed 5 bases from V and 0 bases from J, with 13 bases in between. Germline values: CDR1 SNHLY, CDR2 FYNNEI. For the CDR3, the DNA is TGTGCCAGCAGTCGGACAGAGGCACCGAACACCGGGGAGCTGTTTTTT. Protein sequence: CASSRTEAPNTGELFF.